The present T cell receptor (beta chain) was sequenced within a study of T cells in Graves' hyperthyroidism and ophthalmopathy. Amplification of TCR beta CDR3 regions used RNA as the template. HTBI primers drove first-round RT-PCR of the TCR CDR3. MiXCR, applied by TCRdb to the multiplex PCR reads, yields one record per CDR3 protein. The sample includes 350,000 to 400,000 distinct CDR3 sequences, 14% to 15% of them seen just once. This clonotype showed up just a few times. This CDR3 comprises 12 residues. Germline V gene lookup returns CDR1 SGDLS and CDR2 YYNGEE. Between the trimmed V and J ends, which lost 0 bases and 6 bases, there was a span of 7 bases.

This sequence joins TRBV9 and TRBJ2-7, with D hard to call. Specimen: blood. The TCR was taken from a woman in her 30s with Graves' hyperthyroidism. The DNA for the CDR3 is TGTGCCAGCAGCGTAGTACCGGGCGAGCAGTACTTC. As protein: CASSVVPGEQYF.